The rows below give T cell receptor beta chains drawn from one sample of a study of T cells in Graves' hyperthyroidism and ophthalmopathy. TCRdb redid the calling of the multiplex PCR reads with MiXCR, one entry per CDR3 protein. This sample has about 480,000 distinct CDR3 sequences, with 13% to 15% found just once. The sequencing sample was made of blood. The receptors shown here come from a woman between 18 and 30 years old with Graves' hyperthyroidism. Each CDR3 is given without its conserved first and last residue. Fields, in order: D gene, J gene, clone size, V gene, CDR3 protein. D genes are given only for firm matches. Size tells how often a clone was seen (once, few, many) or the class of an expanded clone, and some rows leave it out.

d_gene: NA
j_gene: TRBJ2-7
abundance: many
v_gene: TRBV27
CDR3aa: ASSLGGRAYEQY

d_gene: TRBD1
j_gene: TRBJ1-5
abundance: many
v_gene: TRBV3-1
CDR3aa: ASSGQGASDQPQH

d_gene: TRBD1
j_gene: TRBJ2-3
abundance: many
v_gene: TRBV18
CDR3aa: ASSRTGFPGDTQY

d_gene: TRBD2
j_gene: TRBJ2-5
abundance: NA
v_gene: TRBV20-1
CDR3aa: SALASGSGQETQY

d_gene: NA
j_gene: TRBJ1-1
abundance: many
v_gene: TRBV2
CDR3aa: AGQGQIFQEAF

d_gene: TRBD1
j_gene: TRBJ2-1
abundance: NA
v_gene: TRBV9
CDR3aa: ASSVSLKRQGGNEQF

d_gene: NA
j_gene: TRBJ1-1
abundance: many
v_gene: TRBV27
CDR3aa: ASSLADNTEAF

d_gene: TRBD1
j_gene: TRBJ2-7
abundance: NA
v_gene: TRBV28
CDR3aa: ASSGGQTDYEQY

d_gene: TRBD2
j_gene: TRBJ2-1
abundance: many
v_gene: TRBV2
CDR3aa: ASSDPSGIYNEQF

d_gene: TRBD1
j_gene: TRBJ1-1
abundance: few
v_gene: TRBV2
CDR3aa: ASSWGRGLNTEAF

d_gene: NA
j_gene: TRBJ2-3
abundance: NA
v_gene: TRBV7-9
CDR3aa: ASSFRAPPPPDTQY

d_gene: NA
j_gene: TRBJ1-3
abundance: few
v_gene: TRBV6-1
CDR3aa: ASKASWSGNTIY

d_gene: NA
j_gene: TRBJ2-1
abundance: many
v_gene: TRBV7-8
CDR3aa: ASSLLVLAWDEQF

d_gene: NA
j_gene: TRBJ1-4
abundance: many
v_gene: TRBV3-1
CDR3aa: ASSQEGGVGKLF

d_gene: TRBD1
j_gene: TRBJ1-2
abundance: NA
v_gene: TRBV6-1
CDR3aa: ASRDPKTGNYGYT

d_gene: NA
j_gene: TRBJ1-5
abundance: many
v_gene: TRBV10-3
CDR3aa: AISESLASGPQH

d_gene: NA
j_gene: TRBJ2-1
abundance: NA
v_gene: TRBV4-2
CDR3aa: ASSQDGTSRLNEQF

d_gene: TRBD1
j_gene: TRBJ1-6
abundance: few
v_gene: TRBV20-1
CDR3aa: SADFKGQYNSPLH

d_gene: NA
j_gene: TRBJ2-3
abundance: many
v_gene: TRBV27
CDR3aa: ASSPSNADTQY

d_gene: NA
j_gene: TRBJ1-1
abundance: NA
v_gene: TRBV18
CDR3aa: ASSLISGHQNTEAF

d_gene: TRBD1
j_gene: TRBJ1-4
abundance: many
v_gene: TRBV19
CDR3aa: ASSNLDRDNEKLF

d_gene: NA
j_gene: TRBJ1-6
abundance: many
v_gene: TRBV5-1
CDR3aa: ASSLEDRDNSPLH

d_gene: TRBD1
j_gene: TRBJ1-2
abundance: few
v_gene: TRBV7-9
CDR3aa: ASSLKDRGEDGYT

d_gene: TRBD1
j_gene: TRBJ2-2
abundance: many
v_gene: TRBV29-1
CDR3aa: SVTPGTDNTGELF

d_gene: NA
j_gene: TRBJ2-1
abundance: few
v_gene: TRBV5-1
CDR3aa: ASSSTGIPHFSSYNEQF

d_gene: NA
j_gene: TRBJ2-7
abundance: NA
v_gene: TRBV30
CDR3aa: AWKGTAYEQY

d_gene: NA
j_gene: TRBJ2-2
abundance: few
v_gene: TRBV5-1
CDR3aa: VSSSLGRGDTGELF

d_gene: TRBD1
j_gene: TRBJ1-5
abundance: few
v_gene: TRBV19
CDR3aa: ASSWTGGGNQPQH

d_gene: NA
j_gene: TRBJ2-5
abundance: NA
v_gene: TRBV20-1
CDR3aa: SASNGPQETQY

d_gene: TRBD1
j_gene: TRBJ1-1
abundance: few
v_gene: TRBV29-1
CDR3aa: SVGGQVNTEAF

d_gene: TRBD1
j_gene: TRBJ1-5
abundance: many
v_gene: TRBV7-2
CDR3aa: ASSLATGTYSNQPQH

d_gene: NA
j_gene: TRBJ2-3
abundance: many
v_gene: TRBV5-1
CDR3aa: ASKEGTSTDTQY

d_gene: NA
j_gene: TRBJ2-3
abundance: few
v_gene: TRBV11-3
CDR3aa: ASSLGLQGTDTQY

d_gene: NA
j_gene: TRBJ1-3
abundance: few
v_gene: TRBV6-5
CDR3aa: ASSYSTGEAGY

d_gene: TRBD2
j_gene: TRBJ2-2
abundance: many
v_gene: TRBV30
CDR3aa: AWSSRLAGRAGELF

d_gene: TRBD2
j_gene: TRBJ2-3
abundance: NA
v_gene: TRBV9
CDR3aa: ASTLAGGNPSTDTQY

d_gene: NA
j_gene: TRBJ2-1
abundance: many
v_gene: TRBV20-1
CDR3aa: SARDMRSYVYNEQF

d_gene: NA
j_gene: TRBJ1-4
abundance: many
v_gene: TRBV30
CDR3aa: AWRQIGNEKLF

d_gene: TRBD2
j_gene: TRBJ2-1
abundance: many
v_gene: TRBV10-3
CDR3aa: AISGGTSTNEQF

d_gene: TRBD2
j_gene: TRBJ2-3
abundance: many
v_gene: TRBV2
CDR3aa: ASSRSGNTDTQY

d_gene: NA
j_gene: TRBJ2-5
abundance: NA
v_gene: TRBV5-6
CDR3aa: ASSLGSVAETQY

d_gene: TRBD1
j_gene: TRBJ1-5
abundance: many
v_gene: TRBV19
CDR3aa: ASSHDRGNQPQH

d_gene: NA
j_gene: TRBJ2-1
abundance: many
v_gene: TRBV20-1
CDR3aa: SAPPSTGGRGNEQF

d_gene: NA
j_gene: TRBJ2-7
abundance: NA
v_gene: TRBV6-1
CDR3aa: ASSPFHYEQY

d_gene: NA
j_gene: TRBJ2-6
abundance: few
v_gene: TRBV3-1
CDR3aa: ASSQGLSSGANVLT

d_gene: NA
j_gene: TRBJ1-1
abundance: NA
v_gene: TRBV29-1
CDR3aa: SVEDLPFGTEAF

d_gene: NA
j_gene: TRBJ2-3
abundance: many
v_gene: TRBV18
CDR3aa: ASSPRERLTDTQY